What follows are 30 T cell receptor beta chains derived from one specimen sequenced in a study of blood T cell repertoires in COVID-19. Produced via immunoSEQ multiplex PCR; TCRdb's table is partial and in-frame only. The table includes around 200,000 clones, less than 90% detected once. The sequencing input was peripheral blood. These receptors came from a woman aged 40 to 49 with acute or convalescent COVID-19.

J is TRBJ1-1 and V is TRBV5-4, with 8 bases identical to TRBD1. V was clipped by 4 bases and J by 7 bases; unmatched bases: 9. CDR1 SGHNT and CDR2 YYREEE come from the germline V gene (reference sequence). CDR3 length: 14 residues. The CDR3 DNA reads as TGTGCCAGCAGCCAACAGGGGGTCGGGGGTGAAGCTTTCTTT. This codes for CASSQQGVGGEAFF.

The V gene is TRBV2, the J gene TRBJ2-7, with 8 nucleotides matching TRBD1. The CDR3 contains 11 residues. The ends lost 7 bases at V and 13 bases at J; junction bases unmatched: 9. CDR1 is SNHLY and CDR2 is FYNNEI in the germline V gene. The CDR3 protein is CASIQGARGYF. CDR3 coding DNA: TGTGCCAGCATCCAGGGGGCGCGAGGATACTTC.

The V call is TRBV13, the J call TRBJ1-1, with TRBD1 as a possible D gene (6 bases). CDR3 length equals 17 residues. V gave up 3 bases and J gave up 0 bases, with 17 bases separating them. Per the germline V gene, CDR1 is PRHDT and CDR2 is FYEKMQ (reference sequence). The CDR3 reads CASSFLRGFSMNTEAFF. The CDR3 DNA follows: TGTGCCAGCAGCTTCCTGAGGGGGTTTTCCATGAACACTGAAGCTTTCTTT.

The V gene is TRBV5-1, the J gene TRBJ1-1, with 7 bases that match TRBD1. V lost 3 bases, J lost 6 bases, and 14 bases stayed unmatched. This CDR3 spans 16 amino acids. The germline V gene has CDR1 SGHRS and CDR2 YFSETQ. CDR3 in DNA: TGCGCCAGCAGCTCCCGACCGACAGGGAATAGGGCTGAAGCTTTCTTT. Its translation is CASSSRPTGNRAEAFF.

The rearrangement links TRBV6-5 to TRBJ2-7; TRBD2 aligns across 12 bases. The ends lost 4 bases at V and 5 bases at J; junction bases unmatched: 6. This CDR3 is built from 15 residues. Germline CDR1 reads MNHEY; CDR2 reads SVGAGI. In DNA, the CDR3 is TGTGCCAGCAGTTTGACTAGCGGGAGCTTGAACGAGCAGTACTTC. This encodes CASSLTSGSLNEQYF.

The rearrangement links TRBV29-1 to TRBJ1-2; 10 nucleotides line up with TRBD1. Unmatched junction bases numbered 9, after V lost 7 bases and J lost 10 bases. Germline-derived CDR1 and CDR2 are SQVTM and ANQGSEA. This CDR3 region has 12 residues. The CDR3 here is CSAGQGDFAYTF. The CDR3 DNA reads as TGCAGCGCTGGACAGGGGGATTTCGCCTACACCTTC.

This CDR3 is CASSPSPGQNNQPQHF. The CDR3 DNA sequence: TGTGCCAGCAGCCCAAGTCCGGGACAAAATAATCAGCCCCAGCATTTT. This sequence joins TRBV7-8 and TRBJ1-5; tentatively, D is TRBD1 (6 bases). V lost 5 bases to trimming and J lost 4 bases, with 18 bases between them. The CDR3 is 16 amino acids. CDR1 and CDR2 (germline): SGHVS, FQNEAQ.

This clone has just a few counts. The chain carries TRBV2 and TRBJ1-1; D is unresolved. The CDR3 is 15 residues long. The V and J ends lost 7 bases and 0 bases respectively, with 15 bases between them. Germline V lookup: CDR1 SNHLY, CDR2 FYNNEI. The CDR3 protein is CASTPRVWMNTEAFF. In DNA form, the CDR3 reads TGTGCCAGCACCCCCCGGGTCTGGATGAACACTGAAGCTTTCTTT.

V and J are TRBV12-3 or TRBV12-4 and TRBJ1-2; tentatively, D is TRBD1 (6 bases). The CDR3 runs 13 residues. Trimming left V 5 bases short and J 3 bases short, with 10 bases between. CDR3 region: CASSTQGHYGYTF. In DNA form, the CDR3 reads TGTGCCAGCAGTACCCAGGGGCACTATGGCTACACCTTC.

V gene TRBV28 combines with J gene TRBJ2-7, with D perhaps TRBD1 (5 bases). V was clipped by 3 bases and J by 0 bases, with 12 bases between them. This CDR3 has 15 amino acids. Germline V gene data show CDR1 as MDHEN and CDR2 as SYDVKM. CDR3: CASSFVPGASYEQYF. CDR3 nucleotide sequence: TGTGCCAGCAGTTTCGTTCCTGGGGCCTCCTACGAGCAGTACTTC.

This clone was recorded a few times. The chain carries TRBV20-1 and TRBJ2-1; D not resolved. Per the germline V gene, CDR1 is DFQATT and CDR2 is SNEGSKA (reference sequence). V lost 7 bases, J lost 8 bases, and 12 bases lay in between. The CDR3 contains 11 residues. The CDR3 loop is CSVERAYEQFF. The DNA for the CDR3 is TGCAGTGTCGAAAGAGCGTATGAGCAGTTCTTC.

This clone has a single count. J is TRBJ2-1 and V is TRBV28; D might be TRBD1 (6 bases). V was clipped by 4 bases and J by 3 bases, with 10 bases between them. The germline V gene has CDR1 MDHEN and CDR2 SYDVKM. This CDR3 has 14 residues. CDR3 sequence: CASSSDSFYNEQFF. For the CDR3, the DNA is TGTGCCAGCAGTTCGGACAGTTTCTACAATGAGCAGTTCTTC.

V and J are TRBV13 and TRBJ2-7; tentative D call: TRBD1 (6 bases). V shed 5 bases and J shed 3 bases, with 11 bases lying between them. CDR3 length equals 13 residues. Per germline, CDR1 PRHDT and CDR2 FYEKMQ (reference sequence). The CDR3 bases are TGTGCCAGCAGCCAGGGGCGGCTCTACGAGCAGTACTTC. The encoded protein is CASSQGRLYEQYF.

The gene calls are TRBV5-1 and TRBJ1-5, with unresolved D. The length of the CDR3 is 13 residues. Germline loops: CDR1 SGHRS, CDR2 YFSETQ. Trimming cost V 0 bases and J 6 bases, with 7 bases left between them. The CDR3 coding sequence is TGCGCCAGCAGCTTGGATGCGGGTCAGCCCCAGCATTTT. The encoded protein is CASSLDAGQPQHF.

Only a few counts were recorded for this clone. CDR3 sequence reads: CASSSVPYNEQFF. The CDR3 DNA sequence: TGTGCCAGCAGCTCCGTCCCTTACAATGAGCAGTTCTTC. V gene TRBV11-2 combines with J gene TRBJ2-1, with no clear D. CDR3 length equals 13 residues. Trimming took 4 bases from V and 4 from J, leaving 8 bases between them. Germline-derived CDR1 and CDR2 are SGHAT and FQNNGV.

CDR3 in DNA: TGTGCCAGTACCTCCCTGAGGCAGTTCGGCACCGGGGAGCTGTTTTTT. It encodes CASTSLRQFGTGELFF. The gene calls are TRBV19 and TRBJ2-2; no definite D call. CDR3 size: 16 residues. Germline lookup yields CDR1 LNHDA and CDR2 SQIVND (reference sequence). Trimming left V 7 bases short and J 4 bases short, with 19 bases between.

The chain couples TRBV27 to TRBJ1-6; 10 bases map to TRBD1. CDR1 and CDR2 (germline): MNHEY, SMNVEV (reference sequence). The CDR3 consists of 16 residues. V was pared by 5 bases and J by 11 bases, with 12 bases of the junction left unmatched. The CDR3 DNA reads as TGTGCCAGCAGTATCACACCCGGGACAGGGGAGGCACCCCTCCACTTT. This encodes CASSITPGTGEAPLHF.

The chain recombines TRBV10-2 with TRBJ2-5; 8 nucleotides align to TRBD2. The CDR3 is 12 amino acids. Germline CDR1 WSHSY, CDR2 SAAADI. Trimming removed 2 bases from V and 7 bases from J; junction bases left unmatched: 0. DNA for the CDR3: TGCGCCAGCAGTGAGGCGGGGGGGACCCAGTACTTC. The encoded protein is CASSEAGGTQYF.

Concerning this clone: Compared with germline, one end of the junction differs, possibly owing to a read error. The chain has TRBV28 and TRBJ1-1; TRBD1 agrees at 11 bases. This CDR3 contains 16 residues. In germline, CDR1 is MDHEN, CDR2 SYDVKM. CDR3 protein: CASSLWGQGGNTEAFF. CDR3 sequence (DNA): TGTGCCAGCAGTCTATGGGGACAGGGGGGGAACACTGAAGCTTTCTTT.

V gene TRBV3-1 (or the pseudogene TRBV3-2) combines with J gene TRBJ2-3; 8 nucleotides align to TRBD2. There are 15 residues in the CDR3. V shed 6 bases and J 2 bases; nucleotides not matched to a gene: 7. CDR1 is LGHDT and CDR2 is YNNKEL in the germline V gene (reference sequence). In DNA, the CDR3 is TGTGCCAGCAGTCTCTTACTAGCGGTCACAGATACGCAGTATTTT. It encodes CASSLLLAVTDTQYF.

The J gene is TRBJ2-1, the V gene TRBV7-2; 9 nucleotides align to TRBD1. The germline V gene has CDR1 SGHTA and CDR2 FQGNSA. This CDR3 spans 19 amino acids. J was trimmed by 12 bases and V by 4 bases; bases with no gene match: 25. The CDR3, as DNA: TGTGCCAGCAGCTCCTTCCCCCGGGACAGGGTGGCGGGACGAACGGGGCAGTTCTTC. Protein: CASSSFPRDRVAGRTGQFF.

This chain connects TRBV2 to TRBJ2-7; 7 positions agree with TRBD1. The germline V gene has CDR1 SNHLY and CDR2 FYNNEI. The CDR3 totals 13 residues. Trimming took 7 bases from V and 4 from J; bases not matched to a gene: 7. This CDR3 reads CASTGQTSYEQYF. DNA of the CDR3: TGTGCCAGCACGGGACAGACTTCATACGAGCAGTACTTC.

V gene TRBV6-1 combines with J gene TRBJ2-7; 9 nucleotides agree with TRBD1. The V gene end was trimmed by 2 bases and the J gene end by 2 bases; junction bases not matched to a gene: 4. Germline V gives CDR1 MNHNS, CDR2 SASEGT. CDR3 length: 15 amino acids. The CDR3 spells CASSETGTGTYEQYF. The DNA for the CDR3 is TGTGCCAGCAGTGAAACCGGGACAGGGACCTACGAGCAGTACTTC.

This clone was picked up one time. The chain employs TRBV28 and TRBJ1-6; D remains unclear. This CDR3 is 16 amino acids long. Looked up from germline, CDR1 is MDHEN and CDR2 is SYDVKM. V was shortened by 3 bases and J by 11 bases, with 20 bases between the two germline ends. CDR3 DNA sequence: TGTGCCAGCAGTTTTCTCGCGGGCCAAAGATACGCACCCCTCCACTTT. Translated, it gives CASSFLAGQRYAPLHF.

This chain joins TRBV6-5 and TRBJ2-4; TRBD2 agrees at 10 bases. CDR1 is MNHEY and CDR2 is SVGAGI in the germline V gene. V lost 6 bases, J lost 8 bases, and 7 bases stayed unmatched. CDR3 length: 14 amino acids. The CDR3: CASRASGGGDIQYF. The CDR3 DNA sequence: TGTGCCAGCAGGGCTAGCGGGGGCGGGGACATTCAGTACTTC.

The chain carries TRBV2 and TRBJ2-2; TRBD2 matches 9 bases. This CDR3 has 15 amino acids. Germline V gives CDR1 SNHLY, CDR2 FYNNEI. J was trimmed by 5 bases and V by 4 bases; bases with no gene match: 5. The CDR3 protein is CASSGVAGETGELFF. In nucleotides, the CDR3 is TGTGCCAGCAGTGGGGTAGCGGGGGAGACCGGGGAGCTGTTTTTT.

This clone was detected only once. The chain recombines TRBV27 with TRBJ1-6, with 8 bases that match TRBD1. This CDR3 spans 15 amino acids. V was pared by 2 bases and J by 10 bases, with 7 bases of the junction left unmatched. Germline-derived CDR1 and CDR2 are MNHEY and SMNVEV (reference sequence). The CDR3: CASSLGDRPNSPLHF. Here the CDR3 DNA reads TGTGCCAGCAGTTTAGGGGACAGGCCAAACTCACCCCTCCACTTT.

The gene calls are TRBV18 and TRBJ1-2; 7 bases are a match to TRBD1. The CDR3 is made up of 14 amino acids. The J segment lost 8 bases and the V segment lost 2 bases, leaving 8 bases of the junction unmatched. The V gene's germline CDR1 is KGHSH and CDR2 LQKENI. In DNA, the CDR3 is TGTGCCAGCTCACCAGTTACAGGGGATCGGGGCTACACCTTC. This encodes CASSPVTGDRGYTF.

The J gene is TRBJ2-3, the V gene TRBV28; maybe TRBD1 (5 bases). Germline V lookup: CDR1 MDHEN, CDR2 SYDVKM. This CDR3 comprises 13 residues. The V end was cut by 10 bases, the J end by 0 bases, with 11 bases between. The CDR3 loop reads CATWTPSTDTQYF. CDR3 nucleotides: TGTGCCACCTGGACACCGAGCACAGATACGCAGTATTTT. Drawing the rest from reference TRBV28 and TRBJ2-3, the complete variable domain is DVKVTQSSRYLVKRTGEKVFLECVQDMDHENMFWYRQDPGLGLRLIYFSYDVKMKEKGDIPEGYSVSREKKERFSLILESASTNQTSMYLCATWTPSTDTQYFGPGTRLTVL.

This clone showed up just once. V usage is TRBV7-9 and J usage is TRBJ2-2; no definite D call. The CDR3 extends over 16 amino acids. With 2 bases removed from V and 7 bases from J, the gap between germline ends came to 17 bases. CDR1 and CDR2 from the germline V gene are SEHNR and FQNEAQ (reference sequence). The chain's CDR3 is CASSLSPGLANGELFF. DNA for the CDR3: TGTGCCAGCAGCTTATCACCCGGTCTTGCAAACGGGGAGCTGTTTTTT.